Listed below are T cell receptor beta chains from one sample, sequenced in a study of Graves' ophthalmopathy and Graves' hyperthyroidism. Each CDR3 protein is one row after TCRdb ran MiXCR on the multiplex PCR reads. The profile covers hundreds of thousands of distinct CDR3 sequences, with approximately 21% appearing a single time and roughly 3.2% taken by the ten largest. Sequencing was done on a sample of peripheral blood. The receptors were gathered from a woman aged 18 to 35 with stable Graves' hyperthyroidism. Both conserved end residues are part of each CDR3. The order of the fields is J gene, clone size, V gene, D gene, CDR3 DNA, CDR3 protein. The D gene is left open where the match is weak. Expanded clones get a size class; other rows say once, few or many, or leave the size out.

>TRBJ2-5|many|TRBV20-1|TRBD2
TGCAGTGCTAGAGTCCCGACTAGCGAGAAAGAGACCCAGTACTTC
CSARVPTSEKETQYF
>TRBJ1-5|-|TRBV28|TRBD1
TGTGCCAGCAGTCTTACGGGACAGTATAGCAATCAGCCCCAGCATTTT
CASSLTGQYSNQPQHF
>TRBJ2-5|many|TRBV12-3/TRBV12-4|TRBD2
TGTGCCAGCAGTTTAGGTTCTAGCGGGATGCAGACCCAGTACTTC
CASSLGSSGMQTQYF
>TRBJ1-1|many|TRBV25-1|-
TGTGCCAGCAGCCCCCTGGGGGGCTGGACTGAAGCTTTCTTT
CASSPLGGWTEAFF
>TRBJ2-7|few|TRBV28|-
TGTGCCAGCAGTCCCCGCAGCGCCACCTACGAGCAGTACTTC
CASSPRSATYEQYF
>TRBJ2-7|many|TRBV5-1|TRBD2
TGCGCCAGCAGCGGACTAGCGGGTAACTACGAGCAGTACTTC
CASSGLAGNYEQYF
>TRBJ2-2|many|TRBV7-3|-
TGTGCCAGCAGCCCATCTAGTCGGAGAGACACCGGGGAGCTGTTTTTT
CASSPSSRRDTGELFF
>TRBJ1-1|many|TRBV5-1|-
TGCGCCAGCAGCTTAACAGGGCTGTCGTACACTGAAGCTTTCTTT
CASSLTGLSYTEAFF
>TRBJ1-3|many|TRBV15|-
TGTGCCACCAGCCTCGGAGGGGGAAACACCATATATTTT
CATSLGGGNTIYF
>TRBJ1-2|-|TRBV28|-
TGTGCCACCAGGACAGACTATGGCTACACCTTC
CATRTDYGYTF
>TRBJ2-1|-|TRBV4-1|-
TGCGCCAGCAGCCTCTTGGGACTTCCTTACAATGAGCAGTTCTTC
CASSLLGLPYNEQFF
>TRBJ1-2|-|TRBV2|-
TGTGCCAGCAGTGATTGGGTTACTGGCTACACCTTC
CASSDWVTGYTF
>TRBJ1-2|many|TRBV7-8|-
TGTGCCAGCAGCTCACAAGTTACTAACTATGGCTACACCTTC
CASSSQVTNYGYTF
>TRBJ1-2|many|TRBV18|-
TGTGCCAGCTCACCACCGGCGTCGGGAGGGAATGGCTACACCTTC
CASSPPASGGNGYTF
>TRBJ2-7|-|TRBV19|-
TGTGCCAGTAGTATCGAGACAGCGAGCTACGAGCAGTACTTC
CASSIETASYEQYF
>TRBJ1-1|few|TRBV20-1|TRBD1
TGCAGTGCTAGAACCTTCGGCGGGACAGGGGGCCCTGAAGCTTTCTTT
CSARTFGGTGGPEAFF
>TRBJ2-5|-|TRBV19|TRBD1
TGTGCCAGTAGCGCCGGGACAGGGCGAGTGGAGACCCAGTACTTC
CASSAGTGRVETQYF
>TRBJ2-7|many|TRBV4-1|-
TGCGCCAGCAGCCGTTGGGGGCCCTACGAGCAGTACTTC
CASSRWGPYEQYF
>TRBJ2-3|-|TRBV5-1|-
TGCGCCAGCAGCTTGGCCACAGGAGGGGATACGCAGTATTTT
CASSLATGGDTQYF
>TRBJ1-1|once|TRBV5-1|TRBD1
TGCGCCAGCAGCTCCCATAAGACAGGGAGGATCACTGAAGCTTTCTTT
CASSSHKTGRITEAFF
>TRBJ2-7|few|TRBV12-3/TRBV12-4|-
TGTGCCAGCTCGGTCGGGGAGCAGTACTTC
CASSVGEQYF
>TRBJ1-1|many|TRBV20-1|TRBD1
TGCAGTGCTAACAGGGGGCAGAACACTGAAGCTTTCTTT
CSANRGQNTEAFF
>TRBJ2-2|many|TRBV20-1|TRBD1
TGCAGTGCGACCCGACAGGGCCAGCCGAACACCGGGGAGCTGTTTTTT
CSATRQGQPNTGELFF
>TRBJ1-2|few|TRBV7-3|TRBD1
TGTGCCAGCAGCTTAGCGACAGGGGTTGGCTACACCTTC
CASSLATGVGYTF
>TRBJ2-4|few|TRBV4-1|-
TGCGCCAGCAGCCAGGGAGGGGCAGGGGGCAAAGCCAAAAACATTCAGTACTTC
CASSQGGAGGKAKNIQYF
>TRBJ2-2|many|TRBV28|-
TGTGCCAGCAGTGCCGACACCCGGCGGACCGGGGAGCTGTTTTTT
CASSADTRRTGELFF
>TRBJ1-2|many|TRBV9|-
TGTGCCAGCAGCGCAACCCCGGGCTCCTATGGCTACACCTTC
CASSATPGSYGYTF
>TRBJ2-4|few|TRBV7-2|-
TGTGCCAGCAGCTTAGTACGGGAAAACATTAAGTACTTC
CASSLVRENIKYF
>TRBJ1-1|many|TRBV6-1|-
TGTGCCAGCAGCGTTACGGGTCGTGAAGCTTTCTTT
CASSVTGREAFF
>TRBJ2-2|once|TRBV24-1|-
TGTGCCACCAGTGATTCAGGGAGCGGGACCGGGGAGCTGTTTTTT
CATSDSGSGTGELFF
>TRBJ2-5|many|TRBV20-1|-
TGCAGTGCTACGCCCGAGACAGACCTCCAAGAGACCCAGTACTTC
CSATPETDLQETQYF
>TRBJ2-7|few|TRBV15|TRBD2
TGTGCCACCAGTATACTAGCGGGAGGGTACGAGCAGTACTTC
CATSILAGGYEQYF
>TRBJ2-7|many|TRBV20-1|TRBD2
TGCAGTGCCCCGGGGGGACTAGCGGAGCTCTACGAGCAGTACTTC
CSAPGGLAELYEQYF
>TRBJ1-1|many|TRBV6-1|-
TGTGCCAGCACTCCAGGGCCAGACACTGAAGCTTTCTTT
CASTPGPDTEAFF
>TRBJ2-4|many|TRBV7-3|-
TGTGCCAGCAGCTTACCAGAGATAACCAAAAACATTAAGTACTTC
CASSLPEITKNIKYF
>TRBJ1-2|few|TRBV12-3/TRBV12-4|-
TGTGCCAGCAGTTTTATGGCGTTGCGAGGTTACACCTTC
CASSFMALRGYTF
>TRBJ2-7|few|TRBV20-1|TRBD2
TGCAGTGCTTACACTAGCGGGACTGGGCGCTACGATCAGTACTTC
CSAYTSGTGRYDQYF
>TRBJ1-1|many|TRBV24-1|-
TGTGCCACCAGTGATTTGCCGGCTGAAGCTTTCTTT
CATSDLPAEAFF
>TRBJ1-2|many|TRBV12-3/TRBV12-4|-
TGTGTCTCCGGGGAGTACAACTATGGCTACACCTTC
CVSGEYNYGYTF
>TRBJ1-5|many|TRBV6-2/TRBV6-3|-
TGTGCCAGCAGGGGGGAGGTGAGGAATCAGCCCCAGCATTTT
CASRGEVRNQPQHF
>TRBJ2-5|once|TRBV6-2/TRBV6-3|-
TGTGCCAGCAGTCGTGGAGGGGGTCAAGAGACCCAGTACTTC
CASSRGGGQETQYF
>TRBJ2-7|-|TRBV11-2|-
TGTGCCAGCAACCGGGGCAGCTCACCCTACGAGCAGTACTTC
CASNRGSSPYEQYF
>TRBJ2-5|many|TRBV6-5|TRBD2
TGTGCCAGCAGGGCTAGCGGGACGGAGACCCAGTACTTC
CASRASGTETQYF
>TRBJ2-7|-|TRBV10-3|-
TGTGCCATCAGTGAGTTATCGGCCAGGGATTACGAGCAGTACTTC
CAISELSARDYEQYF
>TRBJ1-1|-|TRBV10-1|-
TGCGCCAGCAGTGAGACCGGGTCCCCGAACACTGAAGCTTTCTTT
CASSETGSPNTEAFF
>TRBJ1-1|-|TRBV15|-
TGTGCCACCAGCAGAGGGGTGAACACTGAAGCTTTCTTT
CATSRGVNTEAFF
>TRBJ2-4|few|TRBV12-3/TRBV12-4|-
TGTGCCAGCAGTTTAGCAGTAGCCAAAAACATTAAGTACTTC
CASSLAVAKNIKYF
>TRBJ1-1|-|TRBV6-2/TRBV6-3|-
TGTGCCAGCAGGGCCTCAGGGGCGAGTACTGAAGCTTTCTTT
CASRASGASTEAFF
>TRBJ1-2|few|TRBV6-2/TRBV6-3|-
TGTGCCAGCACCGACGACGGCGGGTATGGCTACACCTTC
CASTDDGGYGYTF
>TRBJ2-2|-|TRBV24-1|TRBD1
TGTGCCACCAGTGAAAGAACAGGGGCTAACACCGGGGAGCTGTTTTTT
CATSERTGANTGELFF
>TRBJ2-2|many|TRBV24-1|-
TGTGCCACCAGTGATTTAAGACCACACGGGGAGCTGTTTTTT
CATSDLRPHGELFF
>TRBJ2-2|-|TRBV5-1|-
TGCGCCAGCAGCTCCAGGGTTAGAACCCAAGCCGGGGAGCTGTTTTTT
CASSSRVRTQAGELFF
>TRBJ1-2|many|TRBV30|TRBD1
TGTGCCTGCGCACGGGACAGGTCTGCTAACTATGGCTACACCTTC
CACARDRSANYGYTF
>TRBJ2-5|-|TRBV19|-
TGTGCCAGTAATACCGGGTTGTACCAAGAGACCCAGTACTTC
CASNTGLYQETQYF
>TRBJ2-5|many|TRBV20-1|TRBD1
TGCAGTGCCTCGCGGCCACAGGGGGCTGAGGAGACCCAGTACTTC
CSASRPQGAEETQYF
>TRBJ2-7|many|TRBV7-3|TRBD2
TGTGCCAGCAGCTTAACGTCTGGGCTAGCGGGTGCCTACGAGCAGTACTTC
CASSLTSGLAGAYEQYF
>TRBJ2-3|-|TRBV10-2|-
TGCGCCAGCAGTACAGGAACAGATACGCAGTATTTT
CASSTGTDTQYF
>TRBJ1-5|-|TRBV6-1|-
TGTGCCAGTGGACGGGACGACAATCAGCCCCAGCATTTT
CASGRDDNQPQHF
>TRBJ1-2|many|TRBV28|TRBD1
TGCGCCAGCTCCGGAACAGGGGACTATGGCTACACCTTC
CASSGTGDYGYTF